This TCR beta chain was identified during a study of blood T cell repertoires in COVID-19 (dated by TCRdb to 2018 to 2020). General notes on the study: Samples from collaborators originated in the United States, Italy and Spain and spanned both the acute and convalescent phases of COVID-19. HLA class I and class II types, where available, came from metadata supplied by the sample provider rather than from assay-based typing. Samples were obtained from the ongoing ImmuneRACE study (first 160 participants) and from approximately 1,200 subjects provided by 6 global collaborators. The repertoires were released in a freely available public database meant as a resource for research on the immune response to SARS-CoV-2. The material from the prospective study consisted of cDNA or gDNA derived from T cells, B-cell-depleted T cells, or PBMCs. Subjects who had been exposed to COVID-19, were actively infected with it, or had recovered from it provided the deeply sampled blood TCRbeta repertoires that made up the dataset. Nearly every sample came with metadata listing a de-identified subject ID, COVID-19 status, age in years and sex. Paper-wide results and their limitations: The amount of clinical and demographic metadata varied by source and participant and was provided uncurated.

TCRbeta CDR3 regions were amplified from genomic DNA using the immunoSEQ Assay, a bias-controlled multiplex PCR. As for the original processing: Nucleated cell counts per sample were estimated from amplification of reference gene primers within the assay. To quantify the absolute abundance of each unique TCRbeta CDR3 rearrangement, sequence reads were collapsed and filtered. For each sample, productive Simpson clonality was calculated as the square root of Simpson's diversity index over productive rearrangements. TCRdb limited this immuneACCESS table to in-frame rearrangements with V and J called. A share of clones is missing; checked studies link under half to unresolved V genes, and the rest is unexplained. That table supplies the V and J calls and clone size; D and trimming were determined from the DNA. Across this sample there are tens of thousands of clones, with 70% to 85% seen only once. Together, the top ten hold about 3.9% of the sample.

Trimming removed 4 bases from V and 2 bases from J; the gene matches leave 4 bases unexplained. Per the germline V gene, SGHDT is the CDR1 and YYEEEE is the CDR2. Reading from cysteine to phenylalanine, the CDR3 counts 14 amino acids. Only the CDR3 DNA is retained, 42 bases long and in frame from the first base. Comment on this clone: Its recognized antigen is unknown. No base quality information exists; no much larger clone differs at one position.

Collaborating institutions collected whole blood in K2EDTA tubes following their own protocols. Collaborator samples were shipped for TCRbeta analysis as frozen whole blood, isolated PBMCs, or DNA extracted from either sample type. This TCR derives from a woman in her sixties or seventies with acute or convalescent COVID-19. Input material: peripheral blood. The sequence joins TRBV5-6 to TRBJ2-7, with 9 bases in between that match TRBD1. The bases read TGTGCCAGCAGCGTGGGGACAGGGACCTACGAGCAGTACTTC. The resulting protein is CASSVGTGTYEQYF.